Listed below are T cell receptor beta chains from one sample, sequenced in a study of response to subunit inactivated influenza vaccine. TCRdb reprocessed the RT-PCR reads with MiXCR, giving one entry per CDR3 protein. The sample includes 250,000 to 350,000 distinct CDR3 sequences, around 22% of them seen just once. Material: PBMCs from blood, obtained about 20 months after vaccination. The receptors come from a man between 45 and 75 years old who received an inactivated influenza vaccine. Both conserved end residues are part of each CDR3. D genes are given only for firm matches. Clone size is shown for a subset of rows, as once, few, many or a class of expanded clone.

>-|TRBV12-3/TRBV12-4|-|TRBJ1-4
CASSMTENNEKLFF
TGTGCCAGTAGCATGACAGAAAATAATGAAAAACTGTTTTTT
>few|TRBV7-2|-|TRBJ2-3
CASSLEYSTDTQYF
TGTGCCAGCAGCTTAGAGTACAGCACAGATACGCAGTATTTT
>few|TRBV7-3|-|TRBJ1-2
CASSLSPTTGGYTF
TGTGCCAGCAGCTTATCCCCCACAACAGGGGGCTACACCTTC
>-|TRBV19|-|TRBJ2-2
CASSMGQANTGELFF
TGTGCCAGTAGCATGGGACAAGCGAACACCGGGGAGCTGTTTTTT
>-|TRBV7-9|-|TRBJ2-7
CASSLGESGEQYF
TGTGCCAGCAGCTTAGGGGAGTCGGGCGAGCAGTACTTC
>few|TRBV11-2|-|TRBJ2-3
CASSIAAQGNTQYF
TGTGCCAGCAGCATAGCGGCCCAAGGAAATACGCAGTATTTT
>-|TRBV18|-|TRBJ1-1
CASSPPGLPTEAFF
TGTGCCAGCTCACCACCCGGACTGCCCACTGAAGCTTTCTTT
>-|TRBV27|-|TRBJ2-5
CASSSYNQETQYF
TGTGCCAGCAGTTCCTATAATCAAGAGACCCAGTACTTC
>-|TRBV4-1|-|TRBJ2-1
CASSQDMSEQFF
TGCGCCAGCAGCCAAGATATGAGTGAGCAGTTCTTC
>many|TRBV3-1|-|TRBJ2-7
CASSLGPDRYEQYF
TGTGCCAGCAGCCTCGGACCTGACAGATACGAGCAGTACTTC
>-|TRBV20-1|TRBD1|TRBJ1-2
CSADDRGIGYTF
TGCAGTGCGGACGACAGGGGTATTGGCTACACCTTC
>few|TRBV27|-|TRBJ1-1
CASSLGARGTEAFF
TGTGCCAGCAGTTTAGGGGCCCGGGGCACTGAAGCTTTCTTT
>few|TRBV24-1|-|TRBJ2-1
CATSDSTKAAVQFF
TGTGCCACCAGTGATTCTACCAAAGCGGCGGTGCAGTTCTTC
>many|TRBV5-1|-|TRBJ2-5
CASRDSGGQETQYF
TGCGCCAGCCGTGACAGCGGAGGACAAGAGACCCAGTACTTC
>few|TRBV29-1|-|TRBJ2-2
CSARSGTVNTGELFF
TGCAGCGCTCGCTCGGGGACGGTGAACACCGGGGAGCTGTTTTTT
>-|TRBV7-3|-|TRBJ1-6
CASSPGTSNSPLHF
TGTGCCAGCAGCCCCGGGACGTCAAATTCACCCCTCCACTTT
>few|TRBV7-2|-|TRBJ2-3
CASSYASSTDTQYF
TGTGCCAGCAGCTACGCTAGTAGCACAGATACGCAGTATTTT
>-|TRBV7-9|TRBD1|TRBJ1-2
CASSLSSGTGSYGYTF
TGTGCCAGCAGCTTATCGTCCGGGACAGGGTCCTATGGCTACACCTTC
>-|TRBV30|-|TRBJ1-6
CAWSVLPWGQGNSPLHF
TGTGCCTGGAGTGTACTCCCTTGGGGGCAGGGTAATTCACCCCTCCACTTT
>-|TRBV12-3/TRBV12-4|TRBD2|TRBJ2-3
CASSSSGRGPDTQYF
TGTGCCAGCAGTTCTAGCGGGAGGGGGCCAGATACGCAGTATTTT
>few|TRBV5-6|-|TRBJ1-2
CASSLSGDGYTF
TGTGCCAGCAGCTTGTCAGGCGATGGCTACACCTTC
>-|TRBV5-6|-|TRBJ1-2
CASSPQIIGHGYTF
TGTGCCAGCAGTCCACAGATCATTGGCCATGGCTACACCTTC
>few|TRBV20-1|-|TRBJ1-5
CSARQAYNQPQHF
TGCAGTGCGAGACAGGCCTACAATCAGCCCCAGCATTTT
>-|TRBV18|TRBD1|TRBJ1-1
CASSRQGIGTGTEAFF
TGTGCCAGCTCGCGACAGGGGATCGGTACGGGCACTGAAGCTTTCTTT
>-|TRBV7-2|-|TRBJ1-2
CASSYDRSNYGYTF
TGTGCCAGCAGTTATGACAGAAGTAACTATGGCTACACCTTC
>-|TRBV27|TRBD1|TRBJ2-4
CASSFSGQGNIQYF
TGTGCCAGCAGTTTTTCTGGACAGGGGAACATTCAGTACTTC
>-|TRBV28|-|TRBJ2-7
CASSLYSRIHLYEQYF
TGTGCCAGCAGTTTATACTCACGTATACACCTCTACGAGCAGTACTTC
>-|TRBV7-8|-|TRBJ2-1
CASSLESGQYNEQFF
TGTGCCAGCAGCTTAGAGTCGGGGCAATACAATGAGCAGTTCTTC
>many|TRBV6-4|-|TRBJ2-6
CASSAHGGQGANVLTF
TGTGCCAGCAGTGCCCACGGGGGGCAAGGGGCCAACGTCCTGACTTTC
>-|TRBV20-1|TRBD2|TRBJ2-3
CSASRSEGLPDTQYF
TGCAGTGCTAGTAGGAGCGAGGGACTACCGGATACGCAGTATTTT
>-|TRBV20-1|TRBD1|TRBJ1-1
CSAPPSGQGSTEAFF
TGCAGTGCGCCCCCCTCGGGACAGGGGTCCACTGAAGCTTTCTTT
>few|TRBV20-1|TRBD2|TRBJ2-1
CSAQRGGRAVYNEQFF
TGCAGTGCCCAGAGAGGCGGGAGGGCCGTCTACAATGAGCAGTTCTTC
>once|TRBV27|-|TRBJ1-1
CASSPLPGGALGSEAFF
TGTGCCAGCAGCCCCCTCCCTGGAGGGGCGCTCGGTTCTGAAGCTTTCTTT
>few|TRBV6-1|TRBD1|TRBJ1-3
CASHMTGGYGNTIYF
TGTGCCAGCCACATGACAGGGGGCTACGGAAACACCATATATTTT
>few|TRBV19|-|TRBJ1-5
CASSPRDGYQPQHF
TGTGCCAGTAGTCCCAGGGACGGCTATCAGCCCCAGCATTTT
>few|TRBV14|TRBD1|TRBJ1-6
CASSEDRASPLHF
TGTGCCAGCAGCGAAGACAGGGCTTCACCCCTCCACTTT
>few|TRBV4-1|-|TRBJ1-1
CASSHLLRVKNTEAFF
TGCGCCAGCAGCCACCTCCTGAGGGTAAAGAACACTGAAGCTTTCTTT
>few|TRBV12-3/TRBV12-4|-|TRBJ1-3
CASSLLQVFSGNTIYF
TGTGCCAGCAGTCTCCTACAGGTCTTCTCTGGAAACACCATATATTTT
>-|TRBV7-2|-|TRBJ2-7
CASAAAANRPEQYF
TGTGCCAGCGCCGCGGCGGCCAACCGCCCCGAGCAGTACTTC
>-|TRBV2|-|TRBJ1-5
CASSEWPNQPQHF
TGTGCCAGCAGTGAATGGCCGAATCAGCCCCAGCATTTT
>few|TRBV12-3/TRBV12-4|-|TRBJ1-2
CASSLAPLGVLYGYTF
TGTGCCAGCAGTTTAGCACCTCTTGGGGTTCTTTATGGCTACACCTTC
>-|TRBV20-1|TRBD2|TRBJ2-1
CSASASGGYNEQFF
TGCAGTGCTAGTGCTAGCGGGGGTTACAATGAGCAGTTCTTC
>-|TRBV28|-|TRBJ1-2
CASSFLRYGYTF
TGTGCCAGCAGTTTTCTAAGATATGGCTACACCTTC
>-|TRBV19|-|TRBJ1-3
CASSIHQNSGNTIYF
TGTGCCAGTAGTATCCATCAAAACTCTGGAAACACCATATATTTT
>-|TRBV11-2|-|TRBJ2-7
CASRQNRVHEQYF
TGTGCCAGCAGACAAAACAGGGTCCACGAGCAGTACTTC
>-|TRBV12-3/TRBV12-4|-|TRBJ1-2
CASSERGTYGYTF
TGTGCCAGCAGCGAGAGGGGCACCTATGGCTACACCTTC
>many|TRBV12-3/TRBV12-4|-|TRBJ1-2
CASKDVSGRGYTF
TGTGCCAGCAAAGACGTCTCAGGGCGAGGCTACACCTTC
>-|TRBV9|TRBD1|TRBJ1-3
CASSVSQGASGGNTIYF
TGTGCCAGCAGCGTGTCCCAGGGGGCGTCGGGTGGAAACACCATATATTTT
>many|TRBV18|TRBD1|TRBJ1-3
CASSPTRTGVIGNTIYF
TGTGCCAGCTCACCGACTCGTACAGGGGTCATTGGAAACACCATATATTTT
>few|TRBV14|-|TRBJ2-5
CASSQDPPKRDQETQYF
TGTGCCAGCAGCCAAGATCCCCCCAAGAGGGATCAGGAGACCCAGTACTTC
>-|TRBV12-3/TRBV12-4|TRBD1|TRBJ1-2
CASSLNYGRGDRDGYTF
TGTGCCAGCAGTTTAAATTATGGTCGTGGGGACAGGGATGGCTACACCTTC
>few|TRBV5-1|-|TRBJ2-2
CASSLLGAPNTGELFF
TGCGCCAGCAGCTTGTTAGGGGCCCCGAACACCGGGGAGCTGTTTTTT
>few|TRBV6-2/TRBV6-3|TRBD1|TRBJ1-5
CASSYYSGGASQPQHF
TGTGCCAGCAGTTACTATTCAGGGGGCGCAAGCCAGCCCCAGCATTTT
>many|TRBV7-3|-|TRBJ2-1
CASSPSQGQNEQFF
TGTGCCAGCAGCCCGTCCCAGGGGCAGAATGAGCAGTTCTTC
>few|TRBV15|-|TRBJ2-1
CATSRDHAGGYNEQFF
TGTGCCACCAGCAGAGATCATGCAGGCGGATACAATGAGCAGTTCTTC
>few|TRBV7-2|-|TRBJ1-1
CASSLFLGLTEAFF
TGTGCCAGCAGCTTATTTTTAGGGCTAACTGAAGCTTTCTTT
>-|TRBV18|-|TRBJ1-6
CASSLTNRGNGSPLHF
TGTGCCAGCTCACTCACGAACCGGGGGAATGGTTCACCCCTCCACTTT
>-|TRBV3-1|-|TRBJ1-5
CASSQGVGGNQPQHF
TGTGCCAGCAGCCAAGGCGTAGGTGGCAATCAGCCCCAGCATTTT